The 25 T cell receptor beta chains below come from one sample, sequenced in a study of blood T cell repertoires in COVID-19. TCRdb keeps only in-frame clones here, not all; method: immunoSEQ multiplex PCR. The repertoire includes 150,000 or so clones, approximately 90% of them detected once, and 10% to 15% sits in the top ten. The specimen was peripheral blood. These receptors were obtained from a man aged 18 to 30 with COVID-19, enrolled during active disease.

The chain employs TRBV27 and TRBJ1-2; 9 bases are shared with TRBD1. The CDR3 contains 14 residues. Germline V gives CDR1 MNHEY, CDR2 SMNVEV (reference sequence). V shed 3 bases, J shed 8 bases, and the junction held 7 bases outside the gene matches. The CDR3 is CASSFLGQGDGYTF. As DNA, the CDR3 is TGTGCCAGCAGTTTCCTGGGACAGGGTGACGGCTACACCTTC.

This sequence joins TRBV10-3 and TRBJ2-7; 9 bases line up with TRBD1. The V gene's germline CDR1 is ENHRY and CDR2 SYGVKD. CDR3 size: 13 residues. The trim removed 8 bases at V and 5 bases at J, leaving 7 bases unmatched. The CDR3 loop is CAISGQGYNEQYF. The CDR3 DNA follows: TGTGCCATCTCAGGACAGGGGTACAACGAGCAGTACTTC.

The rearrangement uses TRBV11-3 and TRBJ1-1; 10 bases agree with TRBD1. J gave up 5 bases and V 3 bases, and 9 bases lay outside the gene matches. CDR1 and CDR2 from the germline V gene are SGHNT and YENEEA. This CDR3 has 16 amino acids. CDR3 region: CASSFTSGTGETEAFF. The CDR3 DNA sequence: TGTGCCAGCAGCTTCACATCCGGGACAGGGGAGACTGAAGCTTTCTTT.

The chain links TRBV5-4 to TRBJ2-7; 8 bases are shared with TRBD2. CDR1 and CDR2 (germline): SGHNT, YYREEE (reference sequence). The CDR3 is 14 residues long. V lost 4 bases and J lost 4; bases outside the gene matches: 7. CDR3 in DNA: TGTGCCAGCAGCATAGGGACTAGTGGTTACGAGCAGTACTTC. Amino acids: CASSIGTSGYEQYF.

The chain joins TRBV6-2 or TRBV6-3 to TRBJ2-6, with 8 bases aligning to TRBD1. CDR3 length: 20 amino acids. With 5 bases clipped from V and 2 bases from J, the junction kept 17 bases outside the gene matches. Germline V gives CDR1 MNHEY, CDR2 SVGEGT. CDR3 sequence (DNA): TGTGCCAGCAGTCACCGGGACGGGACAGGTGGAAGTACTGGGGCCAACGTCCTGACTTTC. It encodes CASSHRDGTGGSTGANVLTF.

The chain recombines TRBV7-3 with TRBJ1-2, with TRBD1 as a possible D gene (5 bases). CDR1 is SGHTA and CDR2 is FQGTGA in the germline V gene. The CDR3 is made up of 15 amino acids. Trimming took off 5 bases at V and 0 bases at J, with 13 bases between the two ends. The CDR3 DNA reads as TGTGCCAGCAGCCCGGGGGGTCGCGCTAACTATGGCTACACCTTC. This encodes CASSPGGRANYGYTF.

The chain joins TRBV28 to TRBJ2-7; 9 nucleotides line up with TRBD1. Germline trimming cut 5 bases from V and 0 bases from J; bases unmatched to any gene: 5. This CDR3 is built from 15 residues. CDR1 is MDHEN and CDR2 is SYDVKM in the germline V gene. CDR3 coding DNA: TGTGCCAGCAGTATCGACAGGGGGTTCTCCTACGAGCAGTACTTC. It codes for CASSIDRGFSYEQYF.

This sequence joins TRBV3-1 (or the pseudogene TRBV3-2) and TRBJ2-1; 11 nucleotides align to TRBD2. The germline gives CDR1 LGHDT, CDR2 YNNKEL (reference sequence). V was clipped by 4 bases and J by 9 bases; unmatched bases: 5. The CDR3 extends over 14 amino acids. CDR3 loop: CASSLTSGKGEQFF. The CDR3 DNA reads TGTGCCAGCAGCCTGACTAGCGGGAAGGGTGAGCAGTTCTTC.

The V gene is TRBV7-2, the J gene TRBJ2-2; 12 bases match TRBD2. The junction had 6 bases not matched to a gene; V was cut back by 0 bases and J by 4 bases. The CDR3 sequence is 18 residues long. CDR1 and CDR2 from the germline V gene are SGHTA and FQGNSA. CDR3 residues: CASSLARASGRGTGELFF. The CDR3 nucleotides read TGTGCCAGCAGCTTAGCGCGGGCTAGCGGGAGGGGCACCGGGGAGCTGTTTTTT.

The chain has TRBV30 and TRBJ2-2; D gene unclear. The CDR3 sequence is 14 residues long. The germline V gene has CDR1 GTSNPN and CDR2 SVGIG (reference sequence). Trimming shortened V by 2 bases and J by 5 bases, and 12 bases separated the two germline ends. Here the CDR3 reads CAWSLSRETGELFF. The DNA for the CDR3 is TGTGCCTGGAGTCTATCCCGAGAGACCGGGGAGCTGTTTTTT.

The chain joins TRBV3-1 (or the pseudogene TRBV3-2) to TRBJ2-4; weak D call: TRBD2 (6 bases). Looked up from germline, CDR1 is LGHDT and CDR2 is YNNKEL (reference sequence). With 1 base removed from V and 15 bases from J, the gap between germline ends came to 19 bases. The CDR3 consists of 14 residues. The CDR3 DNA reads TGTGCCAGCAGCCAAGGTGTTGGCGCGGGACCTCCGTACTTC. This sequence encodes CASSQGVGAGPPYF.

The rearrangement links TRBV2 to TRBJ1-6, with D perhaps matching TRBD1 (5 bases). The V gene lost 0 bases and the J gene lost 7 bases, with 13 bases spanning the gap. Germline CDR1 SNHLY, CDR2 FYNNEI. CDR3 size: 16 residues. In DNA form, the CDR3 reads TGTGCCAGCAGTGAAGCGCGGGGGGTAGGGAATTCACCCCTCCACTTT. Protein sequence: CASSEARGVGNSPLHF.

Turning to this clone: Its ends do not fully match the called genes, so a read error is possible. The chain is built from TRBV5-1 and TRBJ1-4; 11 nucleotides agree with TRBD1. This CDR3 region has 15 residues. Germline V gene lookup returns CDR1 SGHRS and CDR2 YFSETQ. Here the CDR3 reads CASSLSGTGGEKLLF. DNA of the CDR3: TGCGCCAGCAGCTTGTCCGGGACAGGGGGGGAAAAACTGCTTTTT.

This chain joins TRBV18 and TRBJ2-5; 10 bases map to TRBD1. Germline V gene sequence: CDR1 KGHSH, CDR2 LQKENI. With 2 bases clipped from V and 7 bases from J, the junction kept 4 bases outside the gene matches. The CDR3 sequence is 14 residues long. The CDR3 is CASSPGQGVRTQYF. The CDR3 region has the DNA TGTGCCAGCTCACCAGGACAGGGGGTGCGGACCCAGTACTTC.

The rearrangement joins TRBV6-2 or TRBV6-3 to TRBJ1-1, with TRBD1 matching over 7 bases. The CDR3 totals 13 residues. Germline V CDR1 and CDR2: MNHEY, SVGEGT. The V and J ends lost 6 bases and 1 base, in that order; junction bases with no gene match: 2. Here the CDR3 reads CASSDRENTEAFF. The CDR3 region has the DNA TGTGCCAGCAGCGACAGGGAGAACACTGAAGCTTTCTTT.

The chain combines TRBV28 with TRBJ2-7; 7 bases are a match to TRBD1. CDR1 is MDHEN and CDR2 is SYDVKM in the germline V gene. The CDR3 spans 15 residues. Trimming cost V 7 bases and J 0 bases; bases outside gene matches: 9. Here the CDR3 DNA reads TGTGCCAGCACCCCAGGACAGGCCCGCTCCTACGAGCAGTACTTC. This encodes CASTPGQARSYEQYF.

J is TRBJ2-3 and V is TRBV5-1; 13 bases fit TRBD2. This CDR3 has 17 amino acids. Germline loops: CDR1 SGHRS, CDR2 YFSETQ. After removal of 2 bases from V and 2 bases from J, the junction contained 5 bases not matched to a gene. CDR3 sequence reads: CASSLWTSGSPTDTQYF. For the CDR3, the DNA is TGCGCCAGCAGCTTATGGACTAGCGGGAGCCCCACAGATACGCAGTATTTT.

Only one count was recorded for this clone. This chain uses TRBV7-2 with TRBJ1-1; 7 bases fit TRBD1. The CDR3 length is 16 residues. The germline V gene has CDR1 SGHTA and CDR2 FQGNSA. V shed 4 bases and J 0 bases; nucleotides not matched to a gene: 8. CDR3 in DNA: TGTGCCAGCAGCTCGCGGCGCACAGGGGTGAACACTGAAGCTTTCTTT. This gives the protein CASSSRRTGVNTEAFF.

The V call is TRBV30, the J call TRBJ2-5; D gene uncertain. The germline V gene has CDR1 GTSNPN and CDR2 SVGIG (reference sequence). Trimming removed 4 bases from V and 3 bases from J, with 21 bases in between. The CDR3 runs 16 residues. As DNA, the CDR3 is TGTGCCTGGATACGATGGTCAGGAACATTAGAAGAGACCCAGTACTTC. The encoded protein is CAWIRWSGTLEETQYF. Drawing the rest from reference TRBV30 and TRBJ2-5, the complete variable domain is SQTIHQWPATLVQPVGSPLSLECTVEGTSNPNLYWYRQAAGRGLQLLFYSVGIGQISSEVPQNLSASRPQDRQFILSSKKLLLSDSGFYLCAWIRWSGTLEETQYFGPGTRLLVL.

This chain links TRBV4-1 with TRBJ1-2; TRBD1 aligns across 7 bases. This CDR3 is built from 17 residues. The V segment lost 3 bases and the J segment 3 bases; nucleotides outside the gene matches: 13. Germline CDR1 and CDR2: MGHRA and YSYEKL. DNA for the CDR3: TGCGCCAGCAGCCATCAATCTTCCGGGACAGCCTACTATGGCTACACCTTC. This encodes CASSHQSSGTAYYGYTF.

The chain couples TRBV27 to TRBJ2-7; 12 bases line up with TRBD2. The CDR3 loop spans 18 amino acids. Trimming cost V 3 bases and J 0 bases; bases outside gene matches: 9. Germline assignment: CDR1 MNHEY and CDR2 SMNVEV (reference sequence). DNA of the CDR3: TGTGCCAGCAGTTTCGGGACTAGCGGGCGGACCAGCTCCTACGAGCAGTACTTC. Protein sequence: CASSFGTSGRTSSYEQYF.

V and J are TRBV10-2 and TRBJ2-7; the match to TRBD2 covers 13 bases. The V gene end was trimmed by 6 bases and the J gene end by 7 bases; junction bases not matched to a gene: 6. The length of the CDR3 is 14 residues. Germline V gene lookup returns CDR1 WSHSY and CDR2 SAAADI. The CDR3 reads CASRGGLAGSEQYF. The DNA of the CDR3 is TGCGCCAGCAGGGGGGGACTAGCGGGAAGTGAGCAGTACTTC.

V is TRBV19 and J is TRBJ2-7; 10 nucleotides agree with TRBD2. Per germline, CDR1 LNHDA and CDR2 SQIVND (reference sequence). Trimming removed 5 bases from V and 7 bases from J; junction bases left unmatched: 8. This CDR3 comprises 14 residues. CDR3 amino acids: CASSLGLAVGEQYF. In DNA, the CDR3 is TGTGCCAGTAGTCTAGGACTAGCGGTGGGTGAGCAGTACTTC.

The rearrangement joins TRBV27 to TRBJ2-2, with 11 bases identical to TRBD2. The CDR3 has 16 residues. Germline V gives CDR1 MNHEY, CDR2 SMNVEV (reference sequence). The trim removed 7 bases at V and 4 bases at J, leaving 8 bases unmatched. CDR3 sequence: CASTLLAGDGTGELFF. The CDR3 DNA reads as TGTGCCAGCACCTTACTAGCGGGAGATGGCACCGGGGAGCTGTTTTTT.

The gene calls are TRBV15 and TRBJ2-7; 10 nucleotides agree with TRBD1. The CDR3 is made up of 15 amino acids. CDR1 LNHNV and CDR2 YYDKDF come from the germline V gene (reference sequence). V gave up 4 bases and J gave up 0 bases; unmatched junction bases: 3. The DNA of the CDR3 is TGTGCCACCAGCAAGAGACAGGGGGCCTCCTACGAGCAGTACTTC. Its translation is CATSKRQGASYEQYF.